The 17 T cell receptor beta chains below come from one sample, sequenced in a study of blood T cell repertoires in COVID-19. Measured with immunoSEQ multiplex PCR; TCRdb has only the in-frame clones, and not every one. Seen here are 150,000 or so clones, 80% to 90% observed once, and the top ten hold around 8.2%. The sequenced material came from peripheral blood. These receptors all come from a man in his sixties with acute or convalescent COVID-19.

This clone was seen a handful of times. This chain uses TRBV18 with TRBJ2-7, with D possibly being TRBD1 (5 bases). Deletions cut 4 bases from V and 2 bases from J, with 6 bases between. This CDR3 is built from 12 residues. Germline loops: CDR1 KGHSH, CDR2 LQKENI. The CDR3 loop is CASSQDTYEQYF. The CDR3 DNA reads as TGTGCCAGCTCACAGGACACCTACGAGCAGTACTTC.

V usage is TRBV11-1 and J usage is TRBJ1-2; D call uncertain. Between the trimmed V and J ends, which lost 5 bases and 1 base, there was a span of 8 bases. CDR1 and CDR2 from the germline V gene are SGHAT and FQDESV (reference sequence). The length of the CDR3 is 13 residues. The CDR3 loop reads CASSKGVNYGYTF. The CDR3 bases are TGTGCCAGCAGCAAGGGAGTTAACTATGGCTACACCTTC.

The chain couples TRBV5-1 to TRBJ1-1; D unclear. CDR1 SGHRS and CDR2 YFSETQ come from the germline V gene. With 3 bases removed from V and 1 base from J, the gap between germline ends came to 10 bases. CDR3 length equals 14 residues. The CDR3 sequence is CASSSQASNTEAFF. The DNA of the CDR3 is TGCGCCAGCAGCTCTCAAGCATCGAACACTGAAGCTTTCTTT.

The CDR3 bases are TGCGCCAGCAGCTCACGCGAGGCAGATACGCAGTATTTT. Protein: CASSSREADTQYF. The chain has TRBV5-1 and TRBJ2-3, with unresolved D. CDR1 is SGHRS and CDR2 is YFSETQ in the germline V gene. CDR3 length: 13 residues. Trimming took 3 bases from V and 4 from J, leaving 9 bases between them. The full variable domain, its missing parts supplied by reference TRBV5-1 and TRBJ2-3, is KAGVTQTPRYLIKTRGQQVTLSCSPISGHRSVSWYQQTPGQGLQFLFEYFSETQRNKGNFPGRFSGRQFSNSRSEMNVSTLELGDSALYLCASSSREADTQYFGPGTRLTVL.

The sample holds one count of this clone. The V and J genes are TRBV6-5 and TRBJ2-5, with 7 positions matching TRBD2. V lost 7 bases, J lost 2 bases, and 7 bases stayed unmatched. Germline V gives CDR1 MNHEY, CDR2 SVGAGI. This CDR3 is built from 14 residues. The CDR3 region has the DNA TGTGCCAGCAACGACGGGAGGCAGCAAGAGACCCAGTACTTC. Its protein is CASNDGRQQETQYF.

A few counts support this clone. V gene TRBV7-2 combines with J gene TRBJ1-2; TRBD1 might be the D (6 bases). With 4 bases removed from V and 5 bases from J, the gap between germline ends came to 17 bases. Germline assignment: CDR1 SGHTA and CDR2 FQGNSA. There are 15 residues in the CDR3. The CDR3 protein is CASSSQPGGGYGYTF. The CDR3 DNA sequence: TGTGCCAGCAGCTCGCAGCCTGGGGGCGGATATGGCTACACCTTC. Full variable domain (missing parts from reference TRBV7-2 and TRBJ1-2): GAGVSQSPSNKVTEKGKDVELRCDPISGHTALYWYRQSLGQGLEFLIYFQGNSAPDKSGLPSDRFSAERTGGSVSTLTIQRTQQEDSAVYLCASSSQPGGGYGYTFGSGTRLTVV.

The CDR3 spells CASSRTSGANEQFF. As DNA, the CDR3 is TGTGCCAGCAGCCGAACGAGCGGAGCCAATGAGCAGTTCTTC. The rearrangement uses TRBV4-2 and TRBJ2-1, with D possibly matching TRBD2 (5 bases). Trimming pared 4 bases from V and 6 bases from J, leaving 13 bases between. CDR3 size: 14 residues. Germline V gene sequence: CDR1 LGHNA, CDR2 YNFKEQ.

This clone was seen a handful of times. V and J are TRBV12-3 or TRBV12-4 and TRBJ1-1; no reliable D call. CDR3 size: 13 residues. Trimming took 6 bases from V and 5 from J, leaving 13 bases between them. This CDR3 is CASSLGRSTEAFF. The CDR3 coding sequence is TGTGCCAGCAGCCTGGGCAGATCAACTGAAGCTTTCTTT.

The chain has TRBV18 and TRBJ2-1, with D perhaps matching TRBD1 (5 bases). The germline gives CDR1 KGHSH, CDR2 LQKENI. The CDR3 covers 15 residues. Trimming pared 3 bases from V and 2 bases from J, leaving 11 bases between. CDR3 in amino acids: CASSPTGFAYNEQFF. In nucleotides, the CDR3 is TGTGCCAGCTCACCCACAGGTTTTGCCTACAATGAGCAGTTCTTC.

The V call is TRBV5-1, the J call TRBJ1-4; D is ambiguous. From germline, CDR1 is SGHRS and CDR2 YFSETQ. The CDR3 extends over 13 amino acids. Trimming left V 3 bases short and J 5 bases short, with 8 bases between. The CDR3 DNA reads as TGCGCCAGCAGCTCCTTACAGAATGAAAAACTGTTTTTT. It codes for CASSSLQNEKLFF.

The V call is TRBV5-1, the J call TRBJ2-3; D call uncertain. V was cut by 1 base and J by 6 bases, with 6 bases left in between. The germline CDR1 and CDR2 sequences are SGHRS and YFSETQ. The CDR3 sequence is 12 residues long. CDR3: CASSLNGDTQYF. In DNA, the CDR3 is TGCGCCAGCAGCTTGAACGGGGATACGCAGTATTTT.

J is TRBJ2-7 and V is TRBV2; possible D gene TRBD2, 6 bases. The CDR3 is 14 residues long. Germline CDR1 is SNHLY and CDR2 is FYNNEI. V gave up 4 bases and J gave up 2 bases, with 12 bases separating them. CDR3 nucleotide sequence: TGTGCCAGCAGTGCCGGACGCGGGGCCTACGAGCAGTACTTC. Encoded protein: CASSAGRGAYEQYF. The full variable domain, in which reference TRBV2 and TRBJ2-7 provide the parts outside the CDR3, is EPEVTQTPSHQVTQMGQEVILRCVPISNHLYFYWYRQILGQKVEFLVSFYNNEISEKSEIFDDQFSVERPDGSNFTLKIRSTKLEDSAMYFCASSAGRGAYEQYFGPGTRLTVT.

The rearrangement links TRBV30 to TRBJ1-1; TRBD1 might be the D (5 bases). V lost 3 bases and J lost 7, with 12 bases in between. This CDR3 is built from 12 residues. Germline assignment: CDR1 GTSNPN and CDR2 SVGIG (reference sequence). CDR3 residues: CAWRVVRGEAFF. The CDR3, as DNA: TGTGCCTGGAGAGTAGTTAGGGGTGAAGCTTTCTTT. Full variable domain (missing parts from reference TRBV30 and TRBJ1-1): SQTIHQWPATLVQPVGSPLSLECTVEGTSNPNLYWYRQAAGRGLQLLFYSVGIGQISSEVPQNLSASRPQDRQFILSSKKLLLSDSGFYLCAWRVVRGEAFFGQGTRLTVV.

This sequence joins TRBV4-1 and TRBJ2-2, with 12 bases fitting TRBD2. V shed 6 bases and J 7 bases; nucleotides not matched to a gene: 6. Germline CDR1 MGHRA, CDR2 YSYEKL. The CDR3 covers 15 residues. This CDR3 is CASRLAGGRNGELFF. The CDR3 coding sequence is TGCGCCAGCAGACTAGCGGGAGGAAGGAACGGGGAGCTGTTTTTT.

The chain recombines TRBV24-1 with TRBJ2-1; 8 bases agree with TRBD2. The CDR3 loop spans 18 amino acids. The germline CDR1 and CDR2 sequences are KGHDR and SFDVKD. J was trimmed by 5 bases and V by 3 bases; bases with no gene match: 14. The CDR3 DNA is TGTGCCACCAGTGATCATCCCCAAAGCGGGAGCGAGAACAATGAGCAGTTCTTC. This gives the protein CATSDHPQSGSENNEQFF.

The V call is TRBV30, the J call TRBJ2-2, with no clear D. The CDR3 has 13 residues. The germline V gene has CDR1 GTSNPN and CDR2 SVGIG (reference sequence). V was cut by 0 bases and J by 4 bases, with 6 bases left in between. The CDR3 protein is CAWSVESTGELFF. For the CDR3, the DNA is TGTGCCTGGAGTGTAGAGAGCACCGGGGAGCTGTTTTTT.

The genes are TRBV6-1 and TRBJ1-6; D not certain. CDR3 length equals 14 residues. In germline, CDR1 is MNHNS, CDR2 SASEGT. Deletions cut 2 bases from V and 10 bases from J, with 12 bases between. The CDR3 DNA reads as TGTGCCAGCAGTGAATTGAGCACCCGATCACCCCTCCACTTT. This translates into CASSELSTRSPLHF.